This T cell receptor beta chain came from a study of OX40 agonist ivuxolimab in advanced cancers. Study observations and caveats: Both blood CD4+ and CD8+ T cells showed clonal growth by week 6 at 0.1 to 3.0 mg/kg.

Points on this clone: As yet, its antigen is unknown.

Germline values: CDR1 SGHRS, CDR2 YFSETQ. The V end lost 3 bases, the J end lost 7 bases, and 19 bases lay between the germline ends. CDR3 length equals 15 residues. Sequencing used immunoSEQ multiplex PCR; TCRdb keeps in-frame clones, though not all of them. The sample comprises 55,000 to 65,000 clones, around 85% of which are singletons, and about 4.2% rests with the top ten. The clonotype comes from an adult with an advanced solid tumor such as melanoma, head and neck, liver or kidney cancer. This sample comprised CD4+ or CD8+ T cells sorted from blood, obtained in a trial of the OX40 agonist ivuxolimab. J is TRBJ2-5 and V is TRBV5-1; a weak D match, TRBD2 (6 bases). The CDR3: CASSSGDQTAGTQYF. CDR3 sequence (DNA): TGCGCCAGCAGCTCGGGGGACCAAACCGCGGGGACCCAGTACTTC.